Here is one TCR beta chain with its context. Its target is not known. The data belong to a study of response to subunit inactivated influenza vaccine. There are 15 residues in the CDR3. Trimming took 4 bases from V and 8 from J; bases not matched to a gene: 7. The germline V gene has CDR1 LGHNA and CDR2 YSLEER. A single record per CDR3 protein comes from TCRdb applying MiXCR to the RT-PCR reads. The data show about 190,000 distinct CDR3 sequences, 13% to 15% seen once. General study findings and limits: Authors suggested each seasonal flu vaccination may recruit only limited numbers of new T cells.

This TCR was sampled from a man in his forties or fifties who received an inactivated influenza vaccine. The genes are TRBV4-3 and TRBJ2-1; TRBD2 aligns across 11 bases. The sequencing used CD8+ T cells sorted from PBMCs, collected about 5 days after vaccination. Here the CDR3 reads CASSRGLAGQHEQFF. In DNA, the CDR3 is TGCGCCAGCAGCCGCGGACTAGCGGGTCAGCATGAGCAGTTCTTC.